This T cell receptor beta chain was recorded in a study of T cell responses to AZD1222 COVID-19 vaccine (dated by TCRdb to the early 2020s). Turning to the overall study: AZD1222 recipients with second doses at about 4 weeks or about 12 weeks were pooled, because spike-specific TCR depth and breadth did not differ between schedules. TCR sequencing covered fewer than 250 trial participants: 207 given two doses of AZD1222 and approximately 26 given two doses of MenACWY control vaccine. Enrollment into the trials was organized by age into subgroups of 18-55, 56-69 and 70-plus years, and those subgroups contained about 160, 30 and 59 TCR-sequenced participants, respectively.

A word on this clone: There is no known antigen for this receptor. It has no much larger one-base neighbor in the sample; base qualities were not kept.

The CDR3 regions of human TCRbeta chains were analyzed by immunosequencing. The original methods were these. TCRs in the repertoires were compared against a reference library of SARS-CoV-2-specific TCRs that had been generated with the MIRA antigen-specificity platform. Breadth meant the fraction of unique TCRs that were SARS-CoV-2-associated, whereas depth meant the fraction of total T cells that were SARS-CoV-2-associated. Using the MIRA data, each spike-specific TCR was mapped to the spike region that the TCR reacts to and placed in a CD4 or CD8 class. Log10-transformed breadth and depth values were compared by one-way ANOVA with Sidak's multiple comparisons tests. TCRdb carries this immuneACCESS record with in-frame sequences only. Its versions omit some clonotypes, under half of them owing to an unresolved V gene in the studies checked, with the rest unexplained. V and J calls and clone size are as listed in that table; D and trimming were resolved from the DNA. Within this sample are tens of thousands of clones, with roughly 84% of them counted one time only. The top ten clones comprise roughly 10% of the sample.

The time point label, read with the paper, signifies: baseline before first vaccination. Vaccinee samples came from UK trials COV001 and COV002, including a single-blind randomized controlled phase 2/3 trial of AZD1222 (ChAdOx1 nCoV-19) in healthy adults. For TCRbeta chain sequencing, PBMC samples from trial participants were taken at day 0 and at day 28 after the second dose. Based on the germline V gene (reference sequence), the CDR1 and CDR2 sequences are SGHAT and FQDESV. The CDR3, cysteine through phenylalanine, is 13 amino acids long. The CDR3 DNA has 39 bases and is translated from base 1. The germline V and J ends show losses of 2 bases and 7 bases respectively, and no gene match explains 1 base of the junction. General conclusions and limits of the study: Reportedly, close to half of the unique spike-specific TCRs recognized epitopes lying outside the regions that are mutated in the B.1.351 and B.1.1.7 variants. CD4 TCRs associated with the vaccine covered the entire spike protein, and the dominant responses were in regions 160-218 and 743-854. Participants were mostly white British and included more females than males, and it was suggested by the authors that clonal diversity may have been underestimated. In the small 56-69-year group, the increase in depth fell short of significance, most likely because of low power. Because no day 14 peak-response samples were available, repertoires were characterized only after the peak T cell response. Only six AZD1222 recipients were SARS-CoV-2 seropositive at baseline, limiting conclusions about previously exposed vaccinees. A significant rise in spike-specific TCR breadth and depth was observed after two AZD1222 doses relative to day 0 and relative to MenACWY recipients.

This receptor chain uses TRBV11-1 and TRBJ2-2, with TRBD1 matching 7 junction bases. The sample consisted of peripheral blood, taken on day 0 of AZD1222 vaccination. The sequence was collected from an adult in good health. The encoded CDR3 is CASSLRQGGELFF. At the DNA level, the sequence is TGTGCCAGCAGCTTAAGACAGGGCGGGGAGCTGTTTTTT.